This T cell receptor (beta chain) was retrieved from a study of T cells after yellow fever vaccination. TCRdb recomputed calls from the 5' RACE reads with MiXCR, one row per CDR3 protein. The sample carries some 110,000 distinct CDR3 sequences, 8.4% recorded once. This clonotype has more than one count but fewer than ten. J gave up 0 bases and V 4 bases, and 10 bases lay outside the gene matches. This CDR3 has 17 amino acids. Germline V gene lookup returns CDR1 MNHNS and CDR2 SASEGT. The material sequenced was CD8+ T cells sorted from PBMCs, taken 45 days after the yellow fever booster vaccination. The clonotype was recovered from a man in his thirties or forties who received the YFV17D yellow fever vaccine. The chain carries TRBV6-1 and TRBJ2-7, with 9 positions matching TRBD1. The CDR3 sequence: CASSAAYRGPLSYEQYF. The CDR3 region has the DNA TGTGCCAGCAGTGCAGCCTACAGGGGGCCCCTCTCCTACGAGCAGTACTTC.